One and the same sample provided the 30 T cell receptor beta chains below, sequenced in a study of CD8 T cells in ankylosing spondylitis. TCRdb itself ran the 5' RACE reads through MiXCR, one entry per CDR3 protein. In the table there are roughly 38,000 distinct CDR3 sequences, 9% to 12% of which are singletons. The source material was blood, either unsorted or a sorted T cell fraction (not recorded which). These receptors came from a male donor with ankylosing spondylitis or in good health (not recorded which).

This clonotype has ten or more counts. The chain recombines TRBV24-1 with TRBJ2-5; no firm D call. The V gene's germline CDR1 is KGHDR and CDR2 SFDVKD. The V gene lost 8 bases and the J gene lost 5 bases, with 14 bases spanning the gap. The CDR3 runs to 13 residues. The CDR3 here is CATIFPGAETQYF. The CDR3 DNA reads as TGTGCCACCATTTTTCCCGGCGCGGAGACCCAGTACTTC.

Of note for this clonotype: With a much larger clone just one base away, this may be a read error. The gene calls are TRBV6-4 and TRBJ2-6; 7 bases align to TRBD1. Germline CDR1 MRHNA, CDR2 SNTAGT. This CDR3 contains 19 residues. The CDR3 loop is CAISAGTAGLSSGANVLTF. The CDR3 DNA is TGTGCCATCAGTGCCGGGACAGCTGGACTCAGCTCTGGGGCCAACGTCCTGACTTTC.

This clonotype was observed many times. The genes are TRBV29-1 and TRBJ2-1; D is unclear. V lost 3 bases and J lost 3, with 6 bases in between. This CDR3 contains 12 residues. Germline assignment: CDR1 SQVTM and CDR2 ANQGSEA. The CDR3 bases are TGCAGCGTTGACAATCTCTACAATGAGCAGTTCTTC. It encodes CSVDNLYNEQFF.

This clonotype was seen many times. This chain uses TRBV2 with TRBJ2-6; the D is unclear. V was trimmed by 2 bases and J by 4 bases, leaving 9 bases between them. This CDR3 contains 15 residues. Looked up from germline, CDR1 is SNHLY and CDR2 is FYNNEI. CDR3 amino acids: CASSESTRGANVLTF. CDR3 nucleotide sequence: TGTGCCAGCAGTGAATCGACGAGAGGGGCCAACGTCCTGACTTTC.

In this sample, this clonotype turned up many times. The V gene is TRBV27, the J gene TRBJ2-3; the D is unclear. The V end lost 0 bases, the J end lost 6 bases, and 13 bases lay between the germline ends. Germline V gene lookup returns CDR1 MNHEY and CDR2 SMNVEV (reference sequence). This CDR3 contains 15 residues. The CDR3 reads CASSLSSWASDTQYF. For the CDR3, the DNA is TGTGCCAGCAGTTTATCTAGCTGGGCATCGGATACGCAGTATTTT.

V is TRBV7-6 and J is TRBJ2-5; D ambiguous. The V gene's germline CDR1 is SGHVS and CDR2 FNYEAQ. Trimming removed 0 bases from V and 2 bases from J, with 10 bases in between. The CDR3 covers 15 residues. Written as DNA, the CDR3 is TGTGCCAGCAGCTTAGCCTCGGACGGGCAAGAGACCCAGTACTTC. Residues: CASSLASDGQETQYF.

There are many counts of this clonotype. The chain has TRBV5-6 and TRBJ2-3, with D unresolved. The germline V gene encodes CDR1 SGHDT and CDR2 YYEEEE. This CDR3 contains 13 residues. V lost 1 base and J lost 9, with 12 bases in between. The CDR3 DNA reads TGTGCCAGCAGCTTGCTGAGGTCAGGCACGCAGTATTTT. It codes for CASSLLRSGTQYF.

This clonotype was seen at least ten times. V usage is TRBV7-3 and J usage is TRBJ2-7; D gene ambiguous. From germline, CDR1 is SGHTA and CDR2 FQGTGA. The CDR3 has 13 residues. V lost 5 bases and J lost 5, with 13 bases in between. The CDR3 reads CASSTSPADEQYF. In DNA form, the CDR3 reads TGTGCCAGCAGCACATCACCGGCCGACGAGCAGTACTTC.

By sample fraction, this clonotype is medium-sized (0.01 to 0.1%). The rearrangement uses TRBV6-5 and TRBJ2-2, with a possible D match to TRBD2 (6 bases). Germline CDR1 is MNHEY and CDR2 is SVGAGI. Deletions cut 6 bases from V and 0 bases from J, with 14 bases between. There are 16 residues in the CDR3. CDR3 region: CASRTGDGANTGELFF. The CDR3 DNA follows: TGTGCCAGCAGAACGGGGGACGGAGCGAACACCGGGGAGCTGTTTTTT.

J is TRBJ1-2 and V is TRBV7-9; 8 bases agree with TRBD1. With V trimmed by 5 bases and J by 4 bases, 12 bases remained unmatched. The CDR3 contains 16 residues. Germline V lookup: CDR1 SEHNR, CDR2 FQNEAQ (reference sequence). This CDR3 is CASSRGTGGPVYGYTF. CDR3 in DNA: TGTGCCAGCAGCCGAGGGACAGGAGGACCTGTCTATGGCTACACCTTC.

The sample holds many counts of this clonotype. V and J are TRBV28 and TRBJ2-2, with TRBD1 identical over 8 bases. Germline V gene lookup returns CDR1 MDHEN and CDR2 SYDVKM. CDR3 size: 15 residues. Unmatched junction bases numbered 8, after V lost 8 bases and J lost 3 bases. The CDR3 nucleotides read TGTGCCAGCGAACCGGGACAGGTTGACACCGGGGAGCTGTTTTTT. Translated, it gives CASEPGQVDTGELFF.

This clonotype was observed many times. The V gene is TRBV3-1, the J gene TRBJ2-1; TRBD1 is a possible D gene (5 bases). Trimming cost V 4 bases and J 9 bases, with 25 bases left between them. CDR1 and CDR2 (germline): LGHDT, YNNKEL (reference sequence). This CDR3 region has 17 residues. CDR3 amino acids: CASSLDRGMGQVGEQFF. The CDR3 region has the DNA TGTGCCAGCAGCCTTGACCGTGGTATGGGGCAAGTAGGTGAGCAGTTCTTC.

This clonotype was picked up many times. The rearrangement links TRBV18 to TRBJ2-7, with 8 bases matching TRBD1. Trimming cost V 1 base and J 3 bases; bases outside gene matches: 2. The CDR3 has 14 amino acids. Looked up from germline, CDR1 is KGHSH and CDR2 is LQKENI. In nucleotides, the CDR3 is TGTGCCAGCTCACCACTAGGGACAGGCTACGAGCAGTACTTC. Translation: CASSPLGTGYEQYF.

This clonotype has a count of ten or more. The chain uses TRBV2 and TRBJ2-3; 7 positions agree with TRBD1. The CDR3 consists of 16 residues. Germline CDR1 and CDR2: SNHLY and FYNNEI. V gave up 4 bases and J gave up 3 bases; unmatched junction bases: 10. CDR3 in amino acids: CASSGQGSIRTDTQYF. CDR3 DNA: TGTGCCAGCAGTGGACAGGGAAGTATTAGGACAGATACGCAGTATTTT. The variable domain in full, with the rest retrieved from reference TRBV2 and TRBJ2-3, is EPEVTQTPSHQVTQMGQEVILRCVPISNHLYFYWYRQILGQKVEFLVSFYNNEISEKSEIFDDQFSVERPDGSNFTLKIRSTKLEDSAMYFCASSGQGSIRTDTQYFGPGTRLTVL.

This clonotype was recorded at least ten times. V is TRBV5-1 and J is TRBJ1-3; D is uncertain. This CDR3 has 15 residues. V was clipped by 5 bases and J by 0 bases, with 12 bases between them. Germline loops: CDR1 SGHRS, CDR2 YFSETQ. The CDR3 loop is CASSSGPDSGNTIYF. The CDR3 bases are TGCGCCAGCAGTTCTGGTCCGGACTCTGGAAACACCATATATTTT.

This clonotype came up many times. The CDR3 loop reads CASRETRLAELTDTQYF. Here the CDR3 DNA reads TGTGCCAGCCGCGAAACTAGACTAGCGGAACTCACAGATACGCAGTATTTT. V is TRBV5-6 and J is TRBJ2-3; 9 bases map to TRBD2. Germline lookup yields CDR1 SGHDT and CDR2 YYEEEE. This CDR3 comprises 17 residues. V was pared by 7 bases and J by 2 bases, with 14 bases of the junction left unmatched.

Many counts were recorded for this clonotype. The gene calls are TRBV5-1 and TRBJ2-2, with D unclear. Trimming took off 2 bases at V and 7 bases at J, with 12 bases between the two ends. The CDR3 is 14 residues long. Germline V lookup: CDR1 SGHRS, CDR2 YFSETQ. CDR3 DNA: TGCGCCAGCAGCTTCGGGCCTTCTGGCGGGGAGCTGTTTTTT. Its translation is CASSFGPSGGELFF.

By share, this clonotype ranks as medium-sized (0.01 to 0.1%). The gene calls are TRBV10-3 and TRBJ2-1; 7 bases are a match to TRBD2. V dropped 8 bases and J dropped 3; count of bases not matched to a gene: 10. CDR1 is ENHRY, CDR2 SYGVKD, per germline. The CDR3 contains 15 residues. In DNA, the CDR3 is TGTGCCATCGCCCGCTTTGGCGGGGGCTACAATGAGCAGTTCTTC. Translation: CAIARFGGGYNEQFF.

In DNA, the CDR3 is TGCGCCAGCAGTGGCACAGGGAGCAATCAGCCCCAGCATTTT. As protein: CASSGTGSNQPQHF. The J gene is TRBJ1-5, the V gene TRBV10-2, with D possibly matching TRBD1 (6 bases). Trimming left V 4 bases short and J 1 base short, with 8 bases between. Germline V lookup: CDR1 WSHSY, CDR2 SAAADI. The CDR3 extends over 14 amino acids.

This clonotype was detected only a few times. V and J are TRBV12-3 or TRBV12-4 and TRBJ2-1; TRBD2 aligns across 8 bases. V shed 11 bases, J shed 4 bases, and the junction held 25 bases outside the gene matches. The CDR3 totals 19 residues. CDR3: CAFSFPGGKREITYNEQFF. The CDR3, as DNA: TGTGCCTTCAGTTTTCCCGGGGGTAAGCGGGAGATTACGTACAATGAGCAGTTCTTC.

This clonotype came up many times. The chain has TRBV6-5 and TRBJ2-5; D is possibly TRBD2 (5 bases). From germline, CDR1 is MNHEY and CDR2 SVGAGI. There are 14 residues in the CDR3. The V end lost 4 bases, the J end lost 4 bases, and 13 bases lay between the germline ends. Here the CDR3 reads CASSLFRGGETQYF. The CDR3, as DNA: TGTGCCAGCAGTTTGTTTCGGGGTGGAGAGACCCAGTACTTC.

This clonotype was picked up many times. The rearrangement links TRBV20-1 to TRBJ2-5, with D perhaps given as TRBD1 or TRBD2 (5 bases each). The V and J ends lost 5 bases and 4 bases respectively, with 14 bases between them. In germline, CDR1 is DFQATT, CDR2 SNEGSKA (reference sequence). This CDR3 is built from 13 residues. This CDR3 reads CSAYEGRAETQYF. CDR3 nucleotides: TGCAGTGCTTATGAGGGGCGGGCAGAGACCCAGTACTTC.

This clonotype was detected many times. This chain joins TRBV6-4 and TRBJ2-2; D unclear. The CDR3 consists of 15 residues. Trimming removed 2 bases from V and 0 bases from J, with 7 bases in between. The germline gives CDR1 MRHNA, CDR2 SNTAGT. This CDR3 is CASSDGFTNTGELFF. DNA of the CDR3: TGTGCCAGCAGTGACGGTTTTACGAACACCGGGGAGCTGTTTTTT.

This clonotype showed up just a few times. This sequence joins TRBV11-2 and TRBJ2-7; 8 nucleotides line up with TRBD1. The CDR3 is made up of 16 amino acids. Germline V gene lookup returns CDR1 SGHAT and CDR2 FQNNGV. With V trimmed by 4 bases and J by 3 bases, 11 bases remained unmatched. The CDR3, as DNA: TGTGCCAGCAGCTCCGCGAAACACACAGGGGGCTACGAGCAGTACTTC. It yields the protein CASSSAKHTGGYEQYF.

This clonotype was seen only a few times. One end of the junction does not line up with germline, which may come from a read error. The chain couples TRBV11-2 to TRBJ2-4; a possible D gene is TRBD2 (6 bases). The CDR3 extends over 15 amino acids. The germline CDR1 and CDR2 sequences are SGHAT and FQNNGV. This chain's CDR3 is CASSLVGGEKTLVDF. CDR3 DNA: TGTGCCAGCAGCTTGGTGGGCGGGGAGAAAACTTTAGTGGACTTC.

The table lists this clonotype with many counts. The chain links TRBV5-1 to TRBJ2-2; tentative D call: TRBD2 (5 bases). The germline gives CDR1 SGHRS, CDR2 YFSETQ. With 6 bases removed from V and 1 base from J, the gap between germline ends came to 10 bases. The CDR3 consists of 14 residues. Here the CDR3 reads CASTSGKNTGELFF. The CDR3, as DNA: TGCGCCAGCACCTCGGGGAAGAACACCGGGGAGCTGTTTTTT.

There are many counts of this clonotype. The chain recombines TRBV10-2 with TRBJ2-1, with D unclear. CDR1 and CDR2 (germline): WSHSY, SAAADI. The V end was cut by 1 base, the J end by 5 bases, with 12 bases between. CDR3 length: 15 residues. CDR3 sequence (DNA): TGCGCCAGCAGTGAGTTGGGGAAACACAACAATGAGCAGTTCTTC. Residues: CASSELGKHNNEQFF.

This clonotype was detected many times. CDR3 residues: CASTSLGQGRGETQYF. The DNA of the CDR3 is TGCGCCAGCACCTCCCTTGGACAGGGCAGGGGAGAGACCCAGTACTTC. This chain uses TRBV5-1 with TRBJ2-5, with 8 bases fitting TRBD1. Germline V gene data show CDR1 as SGHRS and CDR2 as YFSETQ. V lost 6 bases, J lost 4 bases, and 14 bases stayed unmatched. The CDR3 is 16 residues long.

This clonotype was seen many times. The V call is TRBV11-2, the J call TRBJ2-7; D might be TRBD1 (7 bases). In germline, CDR1 is SGHAT, CDR2 FQNNGV. This CDR3 has 13 amino acids. V was shortened by 5 bases and J by 2 bases, with 10 bases between the two germline ends. The CDR3 here is CASSRGTAYEQYF. The CDR3 DNA reads as TGTGCCAGCAGCCGCGGGACAGCCTACGAGCAGTACTTC.

This clonotype was found many times. J is TRBJ2-2 and V is TRBV5-5; possibly TRBD1 or TRBD2 for D (6 bases each). The CDR3 sequence is 15 residues long. Germline V CDR1 and CDR2: SGHKS, YYEKEE (reference sequence). Between the trimmed V and J ends, which lost 0 bases and 7 bases, there was a span of 13 bases. DNA for the CDR3: TGTGCCAGCAGCTTGGACGGGGGCGCGATCGGGGAGCTGTTTTTT. Translated, it gives CASSLDGGAIGELFF.